This T cell receptor beta chain was sequenced in a study of blood T cell repertoires in COVID-19. As for the study in general: Sites in the United States, Italy and Spain provided acute and convalescent COVID-19 samples. PBMCs, B-cell-depleted T cells, or T cells were the source of the cDNA or gDNA that made up the material.

V shed 8 bases and J shed 5 bases, with 14 bases lying between them. The CDR3 has 13 residues. Germline V lookup: CDR1 KGHDR, CDR2 SFDVKD. Source study methods: The authors estimated nucleated cell counts from reference gene primer amplification. Generated by immunoSEQ multiplex PCR, the TCRdb table keeps only in-frame clones and is missing some. V, J and clone size were drawn from that table, and D and trimming were deduced from the DNA. The sample yields 150,000 to 200,000 clones, approximately 90% seen once. The receptor's source is a man in his sixties with acute or convalescent COVID-19. The chain carries TRBV24-1 and TRBJ1-1; possible D gene TRBD1, 5 bases. Source material: peripheral blood. The CDR3 DNA sequence: TGTGCCACCAAGGCCGGGGGTGGGACTGAAGCTTTCTTT. Translating gives CATKAGGGTEAFF.